Detailed here is one TCR beta chain. Antigen: not known. 60 Vbeta and 13 Jbeta primers were used in PCR. The data were produced by immunoSEQ multiplex PCR, yet TCRdb's version contains in-frame clones alone and is incomplete. The sample carries 85,000 to 130,000 clones, about 80% recorded once. The data stem from a study of cytomegalovirus exposure and HLA in healthy donors. V was pared by 6 bases and J by 4 bases, with 15 bases between. This CDR3 has 13 amino acids. CDR1 is SQVTM, CDR2 ANQGSEA, per germline. Study results and caveats: The authors later found most CMV-associated TCR beta chains appeared HLA-restricted.

This clonotype was sampled from a woman aged 18-29 years in good health and CMV-seropositive. V and J are TRBV29-1 and TRBJ1-1; D is ambiguous. Sequencing input: PBMCs. As DNA, the CDR3 is TGCAGCGTCATGGGGAGTTTTCCCACTGAAGCTTTCTTT. This gives the protein CSVMGSFPTEAFF.